Below, one TCR beta chain is given with its context. This specimen belongs to a study of blood T cell repertoires in COVID-19. At the level of the study: Donors in the United States, Italy and Spain gave samples during acute or convalescent COVID-19. Sources were T cells, B-cell-depleted T cells, or PBMCs; the material itself was cDNA or gDNA.

Germline CDR1 reads SEHNR; CDR2 reads FQNEAQ (reference sequence). This CDR3 region has 16 residues. V trimming: 5 bases; J trimming: 9 bases; junction bases outside the gene matches: 8. Methods used by the authors: Reference gene primer amplification in the assay estimated nucleated cell counts. Data came from immunoSEQ multiplex PCR; TCRdb stores just in-frame clones and leaves some out. The V and J calls and clone size were taken over from that table, and D and trimming were inferred from the DNA. The sample lists about 170,000 clones, approximately 90% seen once, with 5.5% to 8.5% in the top ten.

The chain has TRBV7-9 and TRBJ2-1; TRBD2 matches 15 bases. The sequenced sample consisted of peripheral blood. This TCR derives from a woman older than 75 in a cohort sampled during active or convalescent COVID-19. CDR3: CASSPGLAGGPIEQFF. For the CDR3, the DNA is TGTGCCAGCAGCCCTGGACTAGCGGGGGGGCCTATTGAGCAGTTCTTC.